This TCR beta chain originates from a study of T cell responses to AZD1222 COVID-19 vaccine. TCRdb's table, derived via immunoSEQ multiplex PCR, lists solely in-frame clones and lacks some. The repertoire includes 150,000 or so clones, about nine tenths of them detected once, and 3% to 3.5% sits in the top ten. Trimming removed 7 bases at V and 5 bases at J, with 14 bases between. The CDR3 is made up of 13 amino acids. CDR1 LGHDT and CDR2 YNNKEL come from the germline V gene (reference sequence). The chain has TRBV3-1 (or the pseudogene TRBV3-2) and TRBJ2-5; either TRBD1 or TRBD2 may fit D (5 bases each). The sequencing used peripheral blood, collected on day 0 of AZD1222 vaccination. The receptor was derived from an adult in good health. CDR3 sequence: CASKARGAETQYF. The CDR3 DNA follows: TGTGCCAGCAAGGCTAGAGGGGCCGAGACCCAGTACTTC.